This T cell receptor beta chain was profiled in a study of response to subunit inactivated influenza vaccine. TCRdb used MiXCR to reprocess the RT-PCR reads, holding one entry per CDR3 protein. The data show approximately 500,000 distinct CDR3 sequences, approximately 22% seen once. The CDR3 covers 13 residues. From germline, CDR1 is SGHRS and CDR2 YFSETQ. After removal of 5 bases from V and 1 base from J, the junction contained 2 bases not matched to a gene. These same records also appear under a second study, on T cells expressing NK-cell markers. That source reports: Generation of TCR beta cDNA was performed by 5'RACE template switching incorporating UMIs.

The receptor comes from a man between 50 and 59 years old who received an inactivated influenza vaccine. The sequenced sample was CD4+ T cells sorted from PBMCs, obtained 11 to 12 days after vaccination. The chain has TRBV5-1 and TRBJ2-7; TRBD2 aligns across 8 bases. The CDR3 loop reads CASRRGGSYEQYF. In DNA, the CDR3 is TGCGCCAGCAGGCGCGGGGGGTCCTACGAGCAGTACTTC.